This passage covers 27 T cell receptor beta chains from one sample sequenced in a study of blood T cells in healthy people across ages. It was with a sample-barcoded 5' primer and a J-beta primer mix that a second PCR of roughly 6 to 12 cycles was run. One entry per CDR3 protein results from TCRdb running MiXCR on the 5' RACE reads. The sample has hundreds of thousands of distinct CDR3 sequences; roughly 21% are singletons. Sequenced sample: blood. The receptors were gathered from a man in his 70s in good health.

V gene TRBV27 combines with J gene TRBJ2-1; D ambiguous. Deletions cut 2 bases from V and 7 bases from J, with 6 bases between. The CDR3 extends over 12 amino acids. Germline values: CDR1 MNHEY, CDR2 SMNVEV (reference sequence). The CDR3 loop is CASSLGMNEQFF. CDR3 sequence (DNA): TGTGCCAGCAGTTTAGGCATGAATGAGCAGTTCTTC.

The gene calls are TRBV11-3 and TRBJ2-5; 12 bases agree with TRBD2. The CDR3 has 17 amino acids. The germline CDR1 and CDR2 sequences are SGHNT and YENEEA. V was clipped by 1 base and J by 1 base; unmatched bases: 4. The CDR3 DNA reads TGTGCCAGCAGCTTAGGGACTAGCGGGAAATTCCAAGAGACCCAGTACTTC. Encoded protein: CASSLGTSGKFQETQYF.

This clonotype showed up just a few times. The chain links TRBV6-6 to TRBJ1-2; D unresolved. CDR3 length equals 16 residues. The V end was cut by 2 bases, the J end by 6 bases, with 19 bases between. Germline V CDR1 and CDR2: MNHNY, SVGAGI (reference sequence). In nucleotides, the CDR3 is TGTGCCAGCAGTTACCGTCTGGTGGAAGGGTGGGATGGCTACACCTTC. Translating it yields CASSYRLVEGWDGYTF.

This clonotype was seen a few times. The V call is TRBV29-1, the J call TRBJ2-5, with 8 bases lining up with TRBD1. Germline V CDR1 and CDR2: SQVTM, ANQGSEA. This CDR3 comprises 11 residues. The CDR3 here is CGGQGWETQYF. The CDR3 DNA reads TGCGGCGGACAGGGATGGGAGACCCAGTACTTC.

This chain uses TRBV12-3 or TRBV12-4 with TRBJ1-1, with D maybe TRBD1 (6 bases). Trimming removed 6 bases at V and 6 bases at J, with 11 bases between. There are 12 residues in the CDR3. The DNA of the CDR3 is TGTGCCAGCAGGACTCGGACAGCTGAAGCTTTCTTT. Protein product: CASRTRTAEAFF.

As regards this clonotype: Since no conserved phenylalanine or tryptophan closes the CDR3, a read error is the likely cause. The chain employs TRBV5-1 and TRBJ2-4, with a weak D call TRBD1 (6 bases). The CDR3 loop spans 13 amino acids. V dropped 0 bases and J dropped 8 bases, with 9 bases sitting between them. Per the germline V gene, CDR1 is SGHRS and CDR2 is YFSETQ. CDR3 coding DNA: TGCGCCAGCAGCTTGGGCAGGGGTGACATTCAGTACTAC. Protein sequence: CASSLGRGDIQYY.

The rearrangement links TRBV3-1 to TRBJ2-1; D is unresolved. This CDR3 has 12 amino acids. V gave up 1 base and J gave up 9 bases, with 7 bases separating them. Per germline, CDR1 LGHDT and CDR2 YNNKEL (reference sequence). CDR3: CASSQAVGEQFF. The CDR3 DNA sequence: TGTGCCAGCAGCCAAGCGGTTGGTGAGCAGTTCTTC.

The chain carries TRBV9 and TRBJ2-3, with D tentatively TRBD2 (5 bases). The V end was cut by 0 bases, the J end by 6 bases, with 11 bases between. Germline V gene data show CDR1 as SGDLS and CDR2 as YYNGEE. CDR3 length: 14 amino acids. The CDR3: CASSVERTGDTQYF. In DNA form, the CDR3 reads TGTGCCAGCAGCGTAGAGAGGACGGGGGATACGCAGTATTTT.

The rearrangement uses TRBV28 and TRBJ2-3; no firm D call. Germline V gene data show CDR1 as MDHEN and CDR2 as SYDVKM. Deletions cut 2 bases from V and 3 bases from J, with 12 bases between. The CDR3 is 15 amino acids. The CDR3 nucleotides read TGTGCCAGCAGTTTAGCTGGAGAGGAGACAGATACGCAGTATTTT. Translated, it gives CASSLAGEETDTQYF.

This clonotype has just a few counts. The rearrangement links TRBV27 to TRBJ2-3; TRBD2 matches 9 bases. The V segment lost 5 bases and the J segment 2 bases; nucleotides outside the gene matches: 11. Germline V gives CDR1 MNHEY, CDR2 SMNVEV (reference sequence). This CDR3 comprises 17 residues. The CDR3 coding sequence is TGTGCCAGCAGTCCCAGGGCAGCGGGAGGCCCCACAGATACGCAGTATTTT. Its translation: CASSPRAAGGPTDTQYF.

V is TRBV11-1 and J is TRBJ1-1; D is ambiguous. V was cut by 5 bases and J by 7 bases, with 11 bases left in between. The CDR3 runs 12 residues. Germline-derived CDR1 and CDR2 are SGHAT and FQDESV (reference sequence). This chain's CDR3 is CASSEGRIEAFF. The CDR3 nucleotides are TGTGCCAGCAGCGAAGGACGGATTGAAGCTTTCTTT.

The gene calls are TRBV14 and TRBJ2-4, with 7 bases fitting TRBD1. This CDR3 contains 13 residues. The V segment lost 4 bases and the J segment 8 bases; nucleotides outside the gene matches: 5. Germline V gives CDR1 SGHDN, CDR2 FVKESK. The CDR3 loop reads CASSPTGTHIQYF. The CDR3 DNA reads TGTGCCAGCAGCCCGACAGGGACCCACATTCAGTACTTC.

The chain recombines TRBV3-1 with TRBJ2-7; D possibly uses TRBD1 or TRBD2 (5 bases each). With 0 bases removed from V and 1 base from J, the gap between germline ends came to 13 bases. This CDR3 is built from 16 residues. The germline CDR1 and CDR2 sequences are LGHDT and YNNKEL (reference sequence). This chain's CDR3 is CASSQEVARGSYEQYF. The CDR3 DNA follows: TGTGCCAGCAGCCAAGAGGTAGCGAGGGGTTCCTACGAGCAGTACTTC.

The J gene is TRBJ2-5, the V gene TRBV20-1; 8 bases fit TRBD2. The CDR3 runs 13 residues. Germline V gene data show CDR1 as DFQATT and CDR2 as SNEGSKA (reference sequence). The trim removed 3 bases at V and 1 base at J, leaving 1 base unmatched. In nucleotides, the CDR3 is TGCAGTGCTAGCGGGGGGGCCCAAGAGACCCAGTACTTC. Translating it yields CSASGGAQETQYF.

In regard to this clonotype: Likely a read error: the CDR3 ends without its conserved phenylalanine or tryptophan. The CDR3 is CASSLTAGAKETQYS. CDR3 coding DNA: TGCGCCAGCAGCTTAACGGCGGGAGCGAAGGAGACCCAGTACTCC. V and J are TRBV7-2 and TRBJ2-5, with 7 bases fitting TRBD2. The CDR3 length is 15 residues. Per the germline V gene, CDR1 is SGHTA and CDR2 is FQGNSA.

V usage is TRBV19 and J usage is TRBJ2-2, with D possibly matching TRBD1 (6 bases). The V end was cut by 2 bases, the J end by 1 base, with 11 bases between. Germline assignment: CDR1 LNHDA and CDR2 SQIVND (reference sequence). The CDR3 sequence is 16 residues long. This CDR3 is CASSISGVGNTGELFF. As DNA, the CDR3 is TGTGCCAGTAGTATATCAGGGGTCGGGAACACCGGGGAGCTGTTTTTT. The whole variable domain, remainder taken from reference TRBV19 and TRBJ2-2, is DGGITQSPKYLFRKEGQNVTLSCEQNLNHDAMYWYRQDPGQGLRLIYYSQIVNDFQKGDIAEGYSVSREKKESFPLTVTSAQKNPTAFYLCASSISGVGNTGELFFGEGSRLTVL.

This clonotype was counted ten times or more. The chain has TRBV9 and TRBJ2-2; TRBD1 is a possible D gene (6 bases). The germline CDR1 and CDR2 sequences are SGDLS and YYNGEE. V shed 3 bases and J shed 7 bases, with 10 bases lying between them. This CDR3 has 13 amino acids. The CDR3 here is CASSARGGGELFF. The DNA for the CDR3 is TGTGCCAGCAGCGCCAGGGGTGGCGGGGAGCTGTTTTTT.

The chain employs TRBV9 and TRBJ1-4; D remains unclear. Trimming removed 0 bases from V and 4 bases from J, with 7 bases in between. The germline CDR1 and CDR2 sequences are SGDLS and YYNGEE. The length of the CDR3 is 14 residues. The CDR3 loop is CASSVGGLNEKLFF. The CDR3 coding sequence is TGTGCCAGCAGCGTAGGAGGTCTTAATGAAAAACTGTTTTTT.

This chain's CDR3 is CASSYPGDSPLHF. The CDR3 DNA is TGTGCCAGCAGTTACCCGGGGGATTCACCCCTCCACTTT. The chain is built from TRBV6-5 and TRBJ1-6, with D possibly matching TRBD1 (5 bases). Per germline, CDR1 MNHEY and CDR2 SVGAGI. The CDR3 contains 13 residues. The V end lost 2 bases, the J end lost 8 bases, and 7 bases lay between the germline ends.

This sequence joins TRBV7-8 and TRBJ2-7; TRBD1 might be the D (6 bases). Between the trimmed V and J ends, which lost 6 bases and 1 base, there was a span of 13 bases. CDR3 length: 14 residues. The germline gives CDR1 SGHVS, CDR2 FQNEAQ. CDR3 DNA: TGTGCCAGCAGTGAACAGGGATCTTCCTACGAGCAGTACTTC. Protein sequence: CASSEQGSSYEQYF. Full variable domain (remainder filled in from reference TRBV7-8 and TRBJ2-7): GAGVSQSPRYKVAKRGQDVALRCDPISGHVSLFWYQQALGQGPEFLTYFQNEAQLDKSGLPSDRFFAERPEGSVSTLKIQRTQQEDSAVYLCASSEQGSSYEQYFGPGTRLTVT.

The chain uses TRBV29-1 and TRBJ1-2; 11 nucleotides align to TRBD1. This CDR3 is 13 amino acids long. CDR1 SQVTM and CDR2 ANQGSEA come from the germline V gene. The J segment lost 6 bases and the V segment lost 7 bases, leaving 7 bases of the junction unmatched. The DNA for the CDR3 is TGCAGCGCCGGGACAGGGGGAGGCAATGGCTACACCTTC. This sequence encodes CSAGTGGGNGYTF.

The J gene is TRBJ2-1, the V gene TRBV6-1, with TRBD2 identical over 13 bases. Trimming cost V 6 bases and J 7 bases; bases outside gene matches: 9. Germline lookup yields CDR1 MNHNS and CDR2 SASEGT. The CDR3 extends over 16 amino acids. The CDR3 nucleotides read TGTGCCAGCAGGGGACTAGCGGGGATGGGGGTGAATGAGCAGTTCTTC. The encoded protein is CASRGLAGMGVNEQFF.

This clonotype was seen a few times. The chain is built from TRBV6-5 and TRBJ1-4, with D tentatively TRBD1 (5 bases). Germline CDR1 MNHEY, CDR2 SVGAGI. This CDR3 has 15 residues. Trimming shortened V by 8 bases and J by 1 base, and 14 bases separated the two germline ends. In nucleotides, the CDR3 is TGTGCCAGCGGGATCGGACAAGGAACTAATGAAAAACTGTTTTTT. Translation: CASGIGQGTNEKLFF.

This clonotype turned up a few times. The gene calls are TRBV20-1 and TRBJ1-4; TRBD1 aligns across 7 bases. From germline, CDR1 is DFQATT and CDR2 SNEGSKA (reference sequence). Trimming took 6 bases from V and 4 from J; bases not matched to a gene: 5. CDR3 length equals 13 residues. CDR3 in DNA: TGCAGTGCCAGGGGGGGCCTTAATGAAAAACTGTTTTTT. As protein: CSARGGLNEKLFF.

In this sample, this clonotype turned up many times. This chain uses TRBV20-1 with TRBJ1-1; perhaps TRBD1 as D (5 bases). The germline V gene encodes CDR1 DFQATT and CDR2 SNEGSKA (reference sequence). This CDR3 has 14 residues. Trimming stripped 1 base from V and 1 base from J, with 10 bases between. CDR3 nucleotides: TGCAGTGCTAGAGGGGACGGTGGGAACACTGAAGCTTTCTTT. Residues: CSARGDGGNTEAFF.

V gene TRBV30 combines with J gene TRBJ1-5; D is uncertain. Per germline, CDR1 GTSNPN and CDR2 SVGIG (reference sequence). V was shortened by 2 bases and J by 4 bases, with 6 bases between the two germline ends. The CDR3 spans 12 residues. The CDR3 nucleotides are TGTGCCTGGAGTTTAAATAATCAGCCCCAGCATTTT. Residues: CAWSLNNQPQHF.

This clonotype was observed at least ten times. The chain joins TRBV29-1 to TRBJ2-5; D is uncertain. The CDR3 is 13 amino acids. V lost 4 bases to trimming and J lost 2 bases, with 11 bases between them. CDR1 is SQVTM and CDR2 is ANQGSEA in the germline V gene. The CDR3 nucleotides are TGCAGCGTTGCTGCTGTTTTTCAAGAGACCCAGTACTTC. This codes for CSVAAVFQETQYF.